These T cell receptor beta chains were read from a single sample in a study of blood T cell repertoires in COVID-19. The assay was immunoSEQ multiplex PCR, and TCRdb's table has in-frame clones only and misses some. The table shows roughly 80,000 clones, with roughly nine tenths occurring only once. The sequenced material came from peripheral blood. The receptors stem from a man in his fifties with COVID-19, enrolled during active disease. The CDR3 runs from the conserved cysteine through the conserved F or W. Fields, in order: CDR3 length, J gene, clone size, D gene, V gene, CDR3 DNA, CDR3 protein. D genes are given only for firm matches. The listing skips clone size in some rows; elsewhere it reads once, few, many or a size class.

cdr3_length: 14
j_call: TRBJ2-5
clone_size: .
d_call: .
v_call: TRBV18
cdr3_nt: TGTGCCAGCTCACCAGCGACGGGGCAAGAGACCCAGTACTTC
cdr3_aa: CASSPATGQETQYF

cdr3_length: 14
j_call: TRBJ2-1
clone_size: .
d_call: .
v_call: TRBV11-3
cdr3_nt: TGTGCCAGCAGCTTAGGAGCGGGTAACAATGAGCAGTTCTTC
cdr3_aa: CASSLGAGNNEQFF

cdr3_length: 15
j_call: TRBJ2-7
clone_size: .
d_call: TRBD2
v_call: TRBV5-1
cdr3_nt: TGCGCCAGCAGCGCCACTAGCGGGAGTATCTACGAGCAGTACTTC
cdr3_aa: CASSATSGSIYEQYF

cdr3_length: 18
j_call: TRBJ1-1
clone_size: .
d_call: .
v_call: TRBV7-8
cdr3_nt: TGTGCCAGCAGCTTAGTGGGTAAGGACAGACCACTGAACACTGAAGCTTTCTTT
cdr3_aa: CASSLVGKDRPLNTEAFF

cdr3_length: 14
j_call: TRBJ2-1
clone_size: .
d_call: TRBD1
v_call: TRBV9
cdr3_nt: TGTGCCAGCAGCCCATGGGACAGAGACAATGAGCAGTTCTTC
cdr3_aa: CASSPWDRDNEQFF

cdr3_length: 14
j_call: TRBJ2-5
clone_size: .
d_call: TRBD1
v_call: TRBV5-4
cdr3_nt: TGTGCCAGCAGCTTGGGAACAGGGGATGGGACCCAGTACTTC
cdr3_aa: CASSLGTGDGTQYF

cdr3_length: 15
j_call: TRBJ2-1
clone_size: .
d_call: .
v_call: TRBV7-3
cdr3_nt: TGTGCCAGCAGCTTAGGTTCTGGAGGTAACAATGAGCAGTTCTTC
cdr3_aa: CASSLGSGGNNEQFF

cdr3_length: 15
j_call: TRBJ2-2
clone_size: .
d_call: .
v_call: TRBV27
cdr3_nt: TGTGCCAGCAGTTTTTTAGCGGCGAACACCGGGGAGCTGTTTTTT
cdr3_aa: CASSFLAANTGELFF

cdr3_length: 16
j_call: TRBJ1-5
clone_size: few
d_call: TRBD1
v_call: TRBV18
cdr3_nt: TGTGCCAGCTCACCACCGCCGGGACAGGGGGATCAGCCCCAGCATTTT
cdr3_aa: CASSPPPGQGDQPQHF

cdr3_length: 11
j_call: TRBJ1-1
clone_size: .
d_call: .
v_call: TRBV29-1
cdr3_nt: TGCAGCGTTGAAAGGCGGTTTGAAGCTTTCTTT
cdr3_aa: CSVERRFEAFF

cdr3_length: 15
j_call: TRBJ1-5
clone_size: .
d_call: TRBD1
v_call: TRBV5-6
cdr3_nt: TGTGCCAGCAATGCAAGAGGGCCAGGGGGTCAGCCCCAGCATTTT
cdr3_aa: CASNARGPGGQPQHF

cdr3_length: 15
j_call: TRBJ2-5
clone_size: .
d_call: TRBD2
v_call: TRBV5-4
cdr3_nt: TGTGCCAGCAGCCTAGCGGGAAAAAGTGGGGAGACCCAGTACTTC
cdr3_aa: CASSLAGKSGETQYF

cdr3_length: 14
j_call: TRBJ1-1
clone_size: .
d_call: .
v_call: TRBV28
cdr3_nt: TGTGCCACCCTTATTCGTTTATCGAACACTGAAGCTTTCTTT
cdr3_aa: CATLIRLSNTEAFF

cdr3_length: 15
j_call: TRBJ2-5
clone_size: .
d_call: .
v_call: TRBV28
cdr3_nt: TGTGCCAGCAGCCGGAACCTAGGCTTCCAAGAGACCCAGTACTTC
cdr3_aa: CASSRNLGFQETQYF

cdr3_length: 15
j_call: TRBJ2-5
clone_size: .
d_call: .
v_call: TRBV2
cdr3_nt: TGTGCCAGCACATGGACGGCGGGATTTAAAGAGACCCAGTACTTC
cdr3_aa: CASTWTAGFKETQYF

cdr3_length: 15
j_call: TRBJ2-7
clone_size: .
d_call: TRBD2
v_call: TRBV29-1
cdr3_nt: TGCAGCGTGTCCACTAGCGGGAGGGCCTCCTACGAGCAGTACTTC
cdr3_aa: CSVSTSGRASYEQYF

cdr3_length: 15
j_call: TRBJ2-2
clone_size: once
d_call: .
v_call: TRBV28
cdr3_nt: TGTGCCAGCAGTTTTTTACAGTTAATTGCCGGGGAGCTGTTTTTT
cdr3_aa: CASSFLQLIAGELFF

cdr3_length: 16
j_call: TRBJ2-6
clone_size: .
d_call: .
v_call: TRBV10-3
cdr3_nt: TGTGCCATCAGTGAGGGACACCTCTCTGGGGCCAACGTCCTGACTTTC
cdr3_aa: CAISEGHLSGANVLTF

cdr3_length: 14
j_call: TRBJ1-5
clone_size: .
d_call: .
v_call: TRBV4-1
cdr3_nt: TGCGCCAGCAGCCTAGTACAGGGTAATCAGCCCCAGCATTTT
cdr3_aa: CASSLVQGNQPQHF

cdr3_length: 11
j_call: TRBJ2-3
clone_size: .
d_call: .
v_call: TRBV18
cdr3_nt: TGTGCCAGCTCACCTTCGGATACGCAGTATTTT
cdr3_aa: CASSPSDTQYF

cdr3_length: 13
j_call: TRBJ1-1
clone_size: .
d_call: TRBD1
v_call: TRBV19
cdr3_nt: TGTGCCAGTAATGACAGGGGAGGCACTGAAGCTTTCTTT
cdr3_aa: CASNDRGGTEAFF

cdr3_length: 15
j_call: TRBJ2-1
clone_size: .
d_call: TRBD1
v_call: TRBV7-3
cdr3_nt: TGTGCCAGCAGCTTAGGGGGACAGGGCTACAATGAGCAGTTCTTC
cdr3_aa: CASSLGGQGYNEQFF

cdr3_length: 14
j_call: TRBJ2-5
clone_size: .
d_call: .
v_call: TRBV15
cdr3_nt: TGTGCCACCAGCAGAGATCGGGGTCAAGAGACCCAGTACTTC
cdr3_aa: CATSRDRGQETQYF

cdr3_length: 13
j_call: TRBJ2-7
clone_size: .
d_call: .
v_call: TRBV5-1
cdr3_nt: TGCGCCAGCAGCTTCGGACAAGCCTACGAGCAGTACTTC
cdr3_aa: CASSFGQAYEQYF

cdr3_length: 15
j_call: TRBJ1-1
clone_size: .
d_call: .
v_call: TRBV7-8
cdr3_nt: TGTGCCAGCAGCTTAGTCCCCCTCTATAACACTGAAGCTTTCTTT
cdr3_aa: CASSLVPLYNTEAFF

cdr3_length: 12
j_call: TRBJ2-7
clone_size: few
d_call: .
v_call: TRBV7-9
cdr3_nt: TGTGCCAGCAGCTTAACGCGTGATGAGCAGTACTTC
cdr3_aa: CASSLTRDEQYF

cdr3_length: 14
j_call: TRBJ2-2
clone_size: .
d_call: TRBD1
v_call: TRBV25-1
cdr3_nt: TGTGCCAGCAGTGGACAGGGGGACACCGGGGAGCTGTTTTTT
cdr3_aa: CASSGQGDTGELFF

cdr3_length: 15
j_call: TRBJ1-4
clone_size: .
d_call: TRBD1
v_call: TRBV27
cdr3_nt: TGTGCCAGCAGTCTAGGTGACAGGGATGGCGAAAAACTGTTTTTT
cdr3_aa: CASSLGDRDGEKLFF

cdr3_length: 17
j_call: TRBJ2-7
clone_size: .
d_call: TRBD1
v_call: TRBV4-1
cdr3_nt: TGCGCCAGCAGCCAAGGGGGGACAGGGGGCGTCGGCTACGAGCAGTACTTC
cdr3_aa: CASSQGGTGGVGYEQYF

cdr3_length: 14
j_call: TRBJ1-2
clone_size: .
d_call: .
v_call: TRBV7-2
cdr3_nt: TGTGCCAGCAGCTCCTCAGCGGTTCCCCATGGCTACACCTTC
cdr3_aa: CASSSSAVPHGYTF

cdr3_length: 20
j_call: TRBJ2-1
clone_size: .
d_call: .
v_call: TRBV5-1
cdr3_nt: TGCGCCAGCAGCCTGACCGGCATCGGGGGTAGCGGAGGTTCCTACAATGAGCAGTTCTTC
cdr3_aa: CASSLTGIGGSGGSYNEQFF

cdr3_length: 15
j_call: TRBJ1-2
clone_size: .
d_call: .
v_call: TRBV21-1
cdr3_nt: TGTGCCAGCAGCTTGAAACAGCGGACGTTCTATGGCTACACCTTC
cdr3_aa: CASSLKQRTFYGYTF

cdr3_length: 14
j_call: TRBJ1-2
clone_size: .
d_call: .
v_call: TRBV5-5
cdr3_nt: TGTGCCAGCAGCTTTCCCGAGGGCAGGCGAAGCTACACCTTC
cdr3_aa: CASSFPEGRRSYTF

cdr3_length: 18
j_call: TRBJ2-3
clone_size: .
d_call: TRBD2
v_call: TRBV11-2
cdr3_nt: TGTGCCAGCAGCTCACGAGGGACCCCCGGGGGGGGCACAGATACGCAGTATTTT
cdr3_aa: CASSSRGTPGGGTDTQYF

cdr3_length: 15
j_call: TRBJ1-4
clone_size: .
d_call: .
v_call: TRBV5-1
cdr3_nt: TGCGCCAGCAGCCCAACAGTTCCAACTAATGAAAAACTGTTTTTT
cdr3_aa: CASSPTVPTNEKLFF

cdr3_length: 13
j_call: TRBJ2-1
clone_size: .
d_call: TRBD2
v_call: TRBV9
cdr3_nt: TGTGCCAGCAGCACCGGGACTAACTATGAGCAGTTCTTC
cdr3_aa: CASSTGTNYEQFF

cdr3_length: 14
j_call: TRBJ2-3
clone_size: .
d_call: TRBD1
v_call: TRBV24-1
cdr3_nt: TGTGCCACCAGTGAGACAGGGGAAGGGGATACGCAGTATTTT
cdr3_aa: CATSETGEGDTQYF

cdr3_length: 15
j_call: TRBJ2-5
clone_size: .
d_call: TRBD1
v_call: TRBV7-7
cdr3_nt: TGTGCCAGCACCTCTGGGACAGGGGTACAAGAGACCCAGTACTTC
cdr3_aa: CASTSGTGVQETQYF

cdr3_length: 14
j_call: TRBJ2-3
clone_size: .
d_call: TRBD1
v_call: TRBV5-1
cdr3_nt: TGCGCCAGCAGCTTTACCACCAGGGGGGATACGCAGTATTTT
cdr3_aa: CASSFTTRGDTQYF

cdr3_length: 16
j_call: TRBJ2-1
clone_size: .
d_call: TRBD2
v_call: TRBV5-1
cdr3_nt: TGCGCCAGCAGCTGGCGGCTAGCGGGTGAGCACAATGAGCAGTTCTTC
cdr3_aa: CASSWRLAGEHNEQFF